The following is a T cell receptor beta chain sequence with its context. These data belong to a study of blood T cell repertoires in COVID-19. Here immunoSEQ multiplex PCR was the method, and the copy in TCRdb shows in-frame clones only, minus some. The data show around 60,000 clones, with 90% seen just once and approximately 13% held by the top ten. The clonotype originates from a man aged 55 to 70 with active COVID-19. The sample was peripheral blood.

The CDR3 DNA reads TGTGCCAGCAGCCTCGGACTGCCCGGAACAGGCTACACCTTC. This translates into CASSLGLPGTGYTF. The chain is built from TRBV11-2 and TRBJ1-2; D is undetermined. V dropped 5 bases and J dropped 8 bases, with 18 bases sitting between them. Germline V gene data show CDR1 as SGHAT and CDR2 as FQNNGV. This CDR3 has 14 residues.